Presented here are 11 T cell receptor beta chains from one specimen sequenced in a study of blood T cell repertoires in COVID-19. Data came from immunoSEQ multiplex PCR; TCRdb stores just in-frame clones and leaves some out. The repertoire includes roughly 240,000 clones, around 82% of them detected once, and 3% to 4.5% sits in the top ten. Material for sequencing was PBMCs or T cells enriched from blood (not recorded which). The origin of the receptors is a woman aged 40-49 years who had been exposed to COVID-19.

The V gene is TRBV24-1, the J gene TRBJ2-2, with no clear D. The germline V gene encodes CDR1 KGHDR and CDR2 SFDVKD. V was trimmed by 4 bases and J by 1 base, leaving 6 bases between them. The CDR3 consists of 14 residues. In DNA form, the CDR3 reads TGTGCCACCAGTGAGCAGCGGAACACCGGGGAGCTGTTTTTT. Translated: CATSEQRNTGELFF.

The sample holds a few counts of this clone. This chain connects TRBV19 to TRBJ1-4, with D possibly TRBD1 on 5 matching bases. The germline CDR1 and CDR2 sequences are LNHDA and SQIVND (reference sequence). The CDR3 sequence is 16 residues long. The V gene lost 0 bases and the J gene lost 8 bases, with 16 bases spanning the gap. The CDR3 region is CASSIDTDSGREKLFF. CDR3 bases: TGTGCCAGTAGTATAGACACCGACAGCGGGCGAGAAAAACTGTTTTTT.

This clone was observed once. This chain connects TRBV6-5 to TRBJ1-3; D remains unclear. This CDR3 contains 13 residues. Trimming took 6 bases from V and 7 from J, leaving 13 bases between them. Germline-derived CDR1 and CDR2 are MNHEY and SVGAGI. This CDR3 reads CASSTLGGNTIYF. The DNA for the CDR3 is TGTGCCAGCAGCACTTTAGGCGGGAACACCATATATTTT.

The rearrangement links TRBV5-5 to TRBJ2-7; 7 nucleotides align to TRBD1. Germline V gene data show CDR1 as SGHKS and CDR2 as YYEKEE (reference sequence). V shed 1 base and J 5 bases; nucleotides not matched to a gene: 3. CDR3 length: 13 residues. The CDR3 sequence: CASSLNRGDEQYF. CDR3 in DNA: TGTGCCAGCAGCTTGAACAGGGGTGACGAGCAGTACTTC.

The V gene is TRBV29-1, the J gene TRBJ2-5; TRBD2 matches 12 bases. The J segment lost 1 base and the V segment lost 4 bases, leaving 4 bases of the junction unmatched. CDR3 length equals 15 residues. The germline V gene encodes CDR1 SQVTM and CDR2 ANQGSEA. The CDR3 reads CSVGLAGASQETQYF. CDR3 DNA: TGCAGCGTTGGACTAGCGGGGGCCTCCCAAGAGACCCAGTACTTC.

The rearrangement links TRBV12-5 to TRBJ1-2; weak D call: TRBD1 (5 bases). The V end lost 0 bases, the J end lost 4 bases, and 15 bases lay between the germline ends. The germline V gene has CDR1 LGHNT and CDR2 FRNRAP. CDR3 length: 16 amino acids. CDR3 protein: CASGLVPIDSPYGYTF. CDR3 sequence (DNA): TGTGCTAGTGGTTTGGTACCCATTGACAGCCCCTATGGCTACACCTTC.

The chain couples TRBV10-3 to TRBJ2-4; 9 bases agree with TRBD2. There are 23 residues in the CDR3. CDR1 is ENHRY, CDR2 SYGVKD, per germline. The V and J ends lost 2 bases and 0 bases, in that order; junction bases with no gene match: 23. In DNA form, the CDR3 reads TGTGCCATCAGTGAGGGGCGGTGGTTGGTAGCGGGGGACCCAGCCAAAGCCAAAAACATTCAGTACTTC. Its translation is CAISEGRWLVAGDPAKAKNIQYF.

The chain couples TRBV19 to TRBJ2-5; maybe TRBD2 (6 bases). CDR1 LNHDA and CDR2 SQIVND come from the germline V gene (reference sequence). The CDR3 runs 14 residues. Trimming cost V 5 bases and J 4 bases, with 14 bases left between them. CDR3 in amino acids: CASSVPGGRETQYF. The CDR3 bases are TGTGCCAGTAGTGTGCCCGGGGGTCGAGAGACCCAGTACTTC.

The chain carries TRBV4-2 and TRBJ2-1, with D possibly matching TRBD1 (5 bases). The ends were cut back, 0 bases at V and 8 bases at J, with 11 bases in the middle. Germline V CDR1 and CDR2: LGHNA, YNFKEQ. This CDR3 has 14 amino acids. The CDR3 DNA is TGTGCCAGCAGCCAAGACGGCAGGGTCGATGAGCAGTTCTTC. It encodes CASSQDGRVDEQFF.

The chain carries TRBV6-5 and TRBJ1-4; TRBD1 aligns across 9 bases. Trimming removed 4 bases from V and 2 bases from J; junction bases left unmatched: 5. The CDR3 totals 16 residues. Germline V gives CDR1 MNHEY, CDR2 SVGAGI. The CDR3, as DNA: TGTGCCAGCAGTTCACGGACAGGGGCCACTAATGAAAAACTGTTTTTT. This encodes CASSSRTGATNEKLFF.

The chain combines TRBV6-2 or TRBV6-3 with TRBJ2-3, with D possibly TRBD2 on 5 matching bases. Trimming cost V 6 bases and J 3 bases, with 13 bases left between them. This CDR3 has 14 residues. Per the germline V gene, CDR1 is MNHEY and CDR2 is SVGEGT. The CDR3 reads CASRPNGDTDTQYF. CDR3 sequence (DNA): TGTGCCAGCAGACCTAACGGGGATACAGATACGCAGTATTTT.